This entry features one TCR beta chain sequence. The antigen is not known. Profiled with immunoSEQ multiplex PCR; TCRdb holds only in-frame clones, not every one. The sample has over 20,000 clones; around 89% are singletons. The data belong to a study of lymphopenia after photon versus proton radiotherapy. CDR1 is SGHNT, CDR2 YYREEE, per germline (reference sequence). CDR3 length equals 13 residues. Trimming took 6 bases from V and 0 from J, leaving 9 bases between them. General observations from the study: Only patients who died were analyzed for survival; proton advantage is unproven. Post-nadir TCR diversity decline inversely tracked overall survival among those who died.

The sequencing here drew on peripheral blood, taken from a patient treated with proton-based radiotherapy. The TCR was taken from a man older than 75 with esophageal cancer. The J gene is TRBJ1-1, the V gene TRBV5-4; possible D gene TRBD1, 5 bases. Written as DNA, the CDR3 is TGTGCCAGCATGTGGGGGTTGAACACTGAAGCTTTCTTT. Its translation: CASMWGLNTEAFF.